This entry describes one TCR beta chain. The antigen is not known. Other nucleotide sequences from this sample produce the same CDR3. The sample is drawn from a study of shared clonotypes between healthy human individuals. Study-wide background: Three men and a couple of women, aged 18 to 49, were donors. Per donor, three plates held CD4 naive cells, three held CD4 memory, two held CD8 naive and one held CD8 memory.

Terminally differentiated effector memory CD45RA+ cells were excluded by CCR7 positive selection of CD45RO-negative cells. Study findings and constraints: For naive CD4 cells, 4% to 6% of clonotypes were shared across a handful of donors.

Genomic DNA per cell subset filled all wells of several immunoSEQ plates. Data came from immunoSEQ multiplex PCR; TCRdb stores just in-frame clones and leaves some out. The table has about 2 million clones, about 95% seen once. The sequence came from a man aged 18 to 30 in good health. Sequencing was performed on naive CD8+ T cells sorted from blood.

The CDR3 protein is CASSYGGNEQFF. CDR3 nucleotides: TGTGCCAGCAGTTACGGGGGCAATGAGCAGTTCTTC. The V gene is TRBV6-5, the J gene TRBJ2-1; TRBD1 or TRBD2 may be the D gene (5 bases each). Germline V gene sequence: CDR1 MNHEY, CDR2 SVGAGI. V was pared by 2 bases and J by 6 bases, with 5 bases between. The CDR3 has 12 amino acids.